The 15 T cell receptor beta chains below were found in one sample sequenced in a study of shared clonotypes between healthy human individuals. Method: immunoSEQ multiplex PCR; TCRdb's copy keeps in-frame clones and lacks some. The table lists 1,100,000 or so clones, around three quarters of them singletons. Sample: memory CD4+ T cells from PBMCs. Subset defined: CD45RA-negative fraction. The receptors derive from a man aged 18 to 29 in good health. Some clones in this sample may be carry-over from other donors' samples.

The chain uses TRBV6-6 and TRBJ2-1, with D uncertain. This CDR3 has 12 amino acids. CDR1 and CDR2 from the germline V gene are MNHNY and SVGAGI (reference sequence). Between the trimmed V and J ends, which lost 7 bases and 9 bases, there was a span of 13 bases. The CDR3 region is CASTIPGGEQFF. The CDR3 DNA follows: TGTGCCAGCACCATTCCTGGTGGTGAGCAGTTCTTC.

Comments on this clone: The likely explanation is a read error, given a far larger clone one base away. This rearrangement joins TRBV19 to TRBJ1-3; tentative D call: TRBD1 (6 bases). The V gene lost 6 bases and the J gene lost 4 bases, with 7 bases spanning the gap. The CDR3 spans 12 residues. The V gene's germline CDR1 is LNHDA and CDR2 SQIVND (reference sequence). The CDR3 spells CASSDRGNTIYF. CDR3 nucleotide sequence: TGTGCCAGTAGCGACAGGGGAAACACCATATATTTT.

This sequence joins TRBV7-3 and TRBJ2-3; D is perhaps TRBD1 (6 bases). V lost 5 bases to trimming and J lost 1 base, with 16 bases between them. Germline V lookup: CDR1 SGHTA, CDR2 FQGTGA. This CDR3 has 16 amino acids. CDR3 amino acids: CASSPTGFKGTDTQYF. CDR3 sequence (DNA): TGTGCCAGCAGCCCAACAGGGTTTAAGGGCACAGATACGCAGTATTTT.

This clone was counted a single time. This chain links TRBV6-4 with TRBJ2-2, with D possibly TRBD1 on 6 matching bases. CDR3 length: 13 residues. CDR1 is MRHNA, CDR2 SNTAGT, per germline. Trimming took off 8 bases at V and 0 bases at J, with 7 bases between the two ends. The CDR3 DNA reads as TGTGCCAGCCAGGGGTCGAACACCGGGGAGCTGTTTTTT. Protein product: CASQGSNTGELFF.

V is TRBV4-2 and J is TRBJ2-7, with 9 bases matching TRBD1. The CDR3 extends over 15 amino acids. The J segment lost 6 bases and the V segment lost 0 bases, leaving 6 bases of the junction unmatched. Germline V gives CDR1 LGHNA, CDR2 YNFKEQ. DNA for the CDR3: TGTGCCAGCAGCCAAGATAGCTGGACAGGGGCCGAGCAGTACTTC. This sequence encodes CASSQDSWTGAEQYF.

The chain recombines TRBV7-8 with TRBJ2-7; 14 bases line up with TRBD2. This CDR3 contains 16 residues. V gave up 4 bases and J gave up 5 bases; unmatched junction bases: 7. From germline, CDR1 is SGHVS and CDR2 FQNEAQ. CDR3 coding DNA: TGTGCCAGCAGCTCCAAGGGACTAGCGGGAGCCCACGAGCAGTACTTC. Translation: CASSSKGLAGAHEQYF.

This clone was counted once. The V gene is TRBV9, the J gene TRBJ2-2; either TRBD1 or TRBD2 may fit D (7 bases each). Germline CDR1 reads SGDLS; CDR2 reads YYNGEE. The CDR3 is 14 residues long. V lost 4 bases and J 6 bases, leaving 13 bases between the germline ends. CDR3 nucleotide sequence: TGTGCCAGCAGCCCCAGGGGGGGGCCCGGGGAGCTGTTTTTT. This encodes CASSPRGGPGELFF.

V usage is TRBV7-2 and J usage is TRBJ2-7; D may be TRBD2 (6 bases). V gave up 2 bases and J gave up 6 bases, with 11 bases separating them. Germline CDR1 and CDR2: SGHTA and FQGNSA. The CDR3 length is 13 residues. The chain's CDR3 is CASSLLAGGEQYF. CDR3 DNA: TGTGCCAGCAGCTTATTGGCCGGGGGCGAGCAGTACTTC.

This chain uses TRBV27 with TRBJ1-5; D gene unclear. V dropped 2 bases and J dropped 0 bases, with 8 bases sitting between them. Germline CDR1 and CDR2: MNHEY and SMNVEV (reference sequence). This CDR3 comprises 15 residues. The CDR3 loop is CASSLEYYSNQPQHF. CDR3 DNA sequence: TGTGCCAGCAGTTTAGAGTATTATAGCAATCAGCCCCAGCATTTT.

The chain is built from TRBV5-1 and TRBJ2-5; TRBD1 aligns across 9 bases. The junction had 2 bases not matched to a gene; V was cut back by 5 bases and J by 3 bases. The CDR3 has 13 amino acids. Germline V gene sequence: CDR1 SGHRS, CDR2 YFSETQ. CDR3: CASSGQGKETQYF. CDR3 DNA sequence: TGCGCCAGCAGTGGACAGGGGAAAGAGACCCAGTACTTC. The complete variable domain, with remaining parts taken from reference TRBV5-1 and TRBJ2-5, reads KAGVTQTPRYLIKTRGQQVTLSCSPISGHRSVSWYQQTPGQGLQFLFEYFSETQRNKGNFPGRFSGRQFSNSRSEMNVSTLELGDSALYLCASSGQGKETQYFGPGTRLLVL.

This chain connects TRBV11-2 to TRBJ1-1; tentatively, D is TRBD1 (5 bases). The CDR3 length is 13 residues. V lost 2 bases and J 11 bases, leaving 15 bases between the germline ends. Germline assignment: CDR1 SGHAT and CDR2 FQNNGV. Here the CDR3 DNA reads TGTGCCAGCAGCTTAATAGACAGATCAGAGGCTTTCTTT. Its protein product is CASSLIDRSEAFF.

This clone was seen just once. This chain joins TRBV7-6 and TRBJ2-3; TRBD2 matches at 8 bases. CDR3 length: 16 amino acids. V lost 4 bases and J lost 2; bases outside the gene matches: 8. Germline V lookup: CDR1 SGHVS, CDR2 FNYEAQ. The CDR3 protein is CASSSLGTRNTDTQYF. CDR3 coding DNA: TGTGCCAGCAGCTCGCTCGGGACTAGAAACACAGATACGCAGTATTTT.

This clone was recorded a few times. The rearrangement links TRBV7-9 to TRBJ1-1; D is perhaps TRBD1 (5 bases). CDR3 length: 13 residues. CDR1 SEHNR and CDR2 FQNEAQ come from the germline V gene (reference sequence). The germline V and J ends were trimmed by 7 bases and 5 bases, with 14 bases remaining between them. DNA for the CDR3: TGTGCCAGCACCACGCAGGGAAGGACTGAAGCTTTCTTT. Translation gives CASTTQGRTEAFF.

The rearrangement links TRBV28 to TRBJ2-7; tentatively, D is TRBD2 (6 bases). V was trimmed by 3 bases and J by 7 bases, leaving 10 bases between them. The CDR3 is 12 residues long. Germline lookup yields CDR1 MDHEN and CDR2 SYDVKM. The CDR3 DNA reads as TGTGCCAGCAGTTTTGGGGGGAAGGAGCAGTACTTC. Protein sequence: CASSFGGKEQYF.

In this sample, this clone turned up once. The chain employs TRBV30 and TRBJ2-5; D might be TRBD1 (6 bases). The J call may be wrong; the DNA end is better matched by TRBJ2-7. CDR3 size: 13 residues. Per the germline V gene, CDR1 is GTSNPN and CDR2 is SVGIG (reference sequence). CDR3 DNA sequence: TGTGCCTGGCAAGGGGGACGGAACTACGAGCAGTACTTC. It translates to CAWQGGRNYEQYF.